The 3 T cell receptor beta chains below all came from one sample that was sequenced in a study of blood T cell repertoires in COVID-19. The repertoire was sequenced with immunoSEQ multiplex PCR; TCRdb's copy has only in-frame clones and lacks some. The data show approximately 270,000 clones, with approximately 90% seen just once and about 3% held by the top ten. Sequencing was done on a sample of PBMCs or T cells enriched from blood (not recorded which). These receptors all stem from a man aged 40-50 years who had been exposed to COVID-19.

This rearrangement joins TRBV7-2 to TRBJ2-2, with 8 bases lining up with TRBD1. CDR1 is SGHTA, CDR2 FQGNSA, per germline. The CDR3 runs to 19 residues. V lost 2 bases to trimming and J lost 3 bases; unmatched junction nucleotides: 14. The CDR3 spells CASSLMGTGPLWDTGELFF. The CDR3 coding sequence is TGTGCCAGCAGCTTAATGGGGACAGGCCCTCTATGGGACACCGGGGAGCTGTTTTTT.

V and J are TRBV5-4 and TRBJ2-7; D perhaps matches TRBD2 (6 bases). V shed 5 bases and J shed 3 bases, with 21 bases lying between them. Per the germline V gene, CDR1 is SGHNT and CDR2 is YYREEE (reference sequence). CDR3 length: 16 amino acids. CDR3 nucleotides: TGTGCCAGCAGTATCTTTTTTGCGGGGCCCATCTACGAGCAGTACTTC. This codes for CASSIFFAGPIYEQYF.

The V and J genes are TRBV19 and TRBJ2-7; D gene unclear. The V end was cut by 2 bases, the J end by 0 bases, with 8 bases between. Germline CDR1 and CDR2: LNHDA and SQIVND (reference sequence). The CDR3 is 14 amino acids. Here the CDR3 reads CASSIYISSYEQYF. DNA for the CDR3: TGTGCCAGTAGTATATATATCAGCTCCTACGAGCAGTACTTC. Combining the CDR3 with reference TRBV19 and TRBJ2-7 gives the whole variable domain DGGITQSPKYLFRKEGQNVTLSCEQNLNHDAMYWYRQDPGQGLRLIYYSQIVNDFQKGDIAEGYSVSREKKESFPLTVTSAQKNPTAFYLCASSIYISSYEQYFGPGTRLTVT.